This TCR beta chain was documented in a study of Ad26.COV2.S vaccination and SARS-CoV-2 variants. Findings of the study overall: Substantial response breadth was reportedly seen for spike-specific CD8+ and CD4+ T cells after vaccination.

Treatment indicated: roughly 18 received Ad26.COV2.S at low or high dose, single or two shots; several received placebo; per-sample allocation not given. Samples analyzed were those drawn on day 63 after the first vaccine or placebo injection. Worth noting for this clone: Its antigen is undetermined.

Generated by immunoSEQ multiplex PCR, the TCRdb table keeps only in-frame clones and is missing some. The sample has approximately 350,000 clones; about nine tenths are singletons. This clonotype was sampled from a person aged 18 to 59 who received the Ad26.COV2.S COVID-19 vaccine or a placebo. Sequenced here: peripheral blood, sampled in a trial of Ad26.COV2.S vaccine versus placebo.

The DNA of the CDR3 is TGTGCCAGCAGCTCGGCGGGCCGCCAAGAGACCCAGTACTTC. It yields the protein CASSSAGRQETQYF. The chain is built from TRBV5-6 and TRBJ2-5, with D possibly matching TRBD2 (5 bases). The germline V gene encodes CDR1 SGHDT and CDR2 YYEEEE. Trimming took 3 bases from V and 1 from J, leaving 10 bases between them. This CDR3 contains 14 residues.